The 14 T cell receptor beta chains in this list originate from one sample, sequenced in a study of CD8 T cells in ankylosing spondylitis. TCRdb re-derived calls from the 5' RACE reads in MiXCR, one entry per CDR3 protein. Of some 140,000 distinct CDR3 sequences in the sample, 7% to 9% were seen once. The sample was synovial fluid, either unsorted or a sorted T cell fraction (not recorded which). These receptors were collected from a male donor with ankylosing spondylitis.

The V and J genes are TRBV4-2 and TRBJ2-7; TRBD1 aligns across 9 bases. The V gene's germline CDR1 is LGHNA and CDR2 YNFKEQ. This CDR3 has 15 residues. V lost 3 bases and J lost 1; bases outside the gene matches: 4. The CDR3 is CASSQPGQGSYEQYF. In DNA form, the CDR3 reads TGTGCCAGCAGCCAGCCGGGACAGGGTTCCTACGAGCAGTACTTC.

This clonotype was seen a handful of times. The J gene is TRBJ2-5, the V gene TRBV5-4; D is possibly TRBD2 (5 bases). Trimming removed 2 bases from V and 0 bases from J, with 8 bases in between. The CDR3 spans 14 residues. Germline CDR1 SGHNT, CDR2 YYREEE (reference sequence). This CDR3 reads CASSFGENQETQYF. The CDR3 DNA sequence: TGTGCCAGCAGCTTTGGGGAGAACCAAGAGACCCAGTACTTC.

V and J are TRBV28 and TRBJ1-2; D is unresolved. CDR1 is MDHEN and CDR2 is SYDVKM in the germline V gene. Trimming pared 4 bases from V and 5 bases from J, leaving 17 bases between. This CDR3 contains 15 residues. Here the CDR3 reads CASSYYPALGYGYTF. The CDR3 nucleotides are TGTGCCAGCAGTTATTATCCGGCCCTGGGGTATGGCTACACCTTC.

This clonotype has a count of ten or more. The V and J genes are TRBV29-1 and TRBJ2-7, with D possibly being TRBD2 (6 bases). Trimming took 1 base from V and 2 from J, leaving 9 bases between them. CDR3 length: 13 residues. Germline V gene lookup returns CDR1 SQVTM and CDR2 ANQGSEA. CDR3 loop: CSVEGRGTYEQYF. The CDR3 DNA is TGCAGCGTTGAAGGGAGGGGAACCTACGAGCAGTACTTC.

This clonotype was found many times. The rearrangement links TRBV20-1 to TRBJ1-1; D call uncertain. Germline V gives CDR1 DFQATT, CDR2 SNEGSKA (reference sequence). The CDR3 sequence is 11 residues long. Between the trimmed V and J ends, which lost 6 bases and 8 bases, there was a span of 13 bases. The CDR3 region is CSAPPAVEAFF. As DNA, the CDR3 is TGCAGTGCCCCACCGGCGGTAGAAGCTTTCTTT.

This clonotype has just a few counts. The J gene is TRBJ2-7, the V gene TRBV7-2; D may be TRBD1 or TRBD2 (5 bases each). CDR1 SGHTA and CDR2 FQGNSA come from the germline V gene. This CDR3 is built from 16 residues. V was pared by 5 bases and J by 0 bases, with 17 bases between. CDR3 residues: CASSPWGRGSSYEQYF. CDR3 DNA: TGTGCCAGCAGCCCCTGGGGCCGGGGAAGCTCCTACGAGCAGTACTTC.

The chain joins TRBV28 to TRBJ1-4; D is undetermined. CDR1 MDHEN and CDR2 SYDVKM come from the germline V gene. The CDR3 is 12 amino acids. Trimming cost V 6 bases and J 8 bases, with 10 bases left between them. CDR3 region: CASSTGGEKLFF. For the CDR3, the DNA is TGTGCCAGCAGCACGGGTGGGGAAAAACTGTTTTTT.

This clonotype was observed at least ten times. This chain links TRBV18 with TRBJ1-1; the D is unclear. The CDR3 covers 13 residues. Germline V gene sequence: CDR1 KGHSH, CDR2 LQKENI. The V and J ends lost 6 bases and 3 bases respectively, with 11 bases between them. CDR3 DNA: TGTGCCAGCTCGACGAATAAGGACACTGAAGCTTTCTTT. Its translation: CASSTNKDTEAFF.

This clonotype was seen ten or more times. The chain carries TRBV7-2 and TRBJ1-6; 8 nucleotides agree with TRBD1. Germline V gene sequence: CDR1 SGHTA, CDR2 FQGNSA. The CDR3 consists of 15 residues. J gave up 8 bases and V 5 bases, and 8 bases lay outside the gene matches. The CDR3 loop reads CASSLGTGRDSPLHF. CDR3 DNA: TGTGCCAGCAGCCTTGGGACAGGACGGGATTCACCCCTCCACTTT.

This clonotype was seen a few times. This chain joins TRBV30 and TRBJ1-6; no reliable D call. In germline, CDR1 is GTSNPN, CDR2 SVGIG (reference sequence). Deletions cut 2 bases from V and 5 bases from J, with 7 bases between. This CDR3 is built from 13 residues. The CDR3 sequence is CAWSNHDNSPLHF. The CDR3 DNA is TGTGCCTGGAGTAACCACGATAATTCACCCCTCCACTTT.

The gene calls are TRBV2 and TRBJ2-5, with D uncertain. Germline V gene sequence: CDR1 SNHLY, CDR2 FYNNEI. There are 12 residues in the CDR3. V was cut by 7 bases and J by 5 bases, with 11 bases left in between. This CDR3 reads CASKDFGETQYF. The CDR3 region has the DNA TGTGCCAGCAAGGATTTCGGGGAGACCCAGTACTTC.

In its sample, this clonotype was seen many times. V gene TRBV6-1 combines with J gene TRBJ1-2; 7 bases fit TRBD1. Unmatched junction bases numbered 3, after V lost 3 bases and J lost 5 bases. CDR1 is MNHNS and CDR2 is SASEGT in the germline V gene. The CDR3 is 13 amino acids. CDR3 region: CASSETGTYGYTF. CDR3 nucleotides: TGTGCCAGCAGTGAGACAGGGACGTATGGCTACACCTTC.

This clonotype occurred a few times. The DNA of the CDR3 is TGTGCCAGCAGCTCCAACCTCCGTTCACCCCTCCACTTT. Amino acids: CASSSNLRSPLHF. The chain is built from TRBV11-2 and TRBJ1-6; no clear D. CDR3 size: 13 residues. Germline CDR1 reads SGHAT; CDR2 reads FQNNGV. Trimming took off 4 bases at V and 9 bases at J, with 10 bases between the two ends.

This clonotype was found many times. The V gene is TRBV28, the J gene TRBJ1-5; 7 nucleotides match TRBD1. The CDR3 consists of 16 residues. The V gene end was trimmed by 9 bases and the J gene end by 0 bases; junction bases not matched to a gene: 11. Germline CDR1 is MDHEN and CDR2 is SYDVKM. CDR3 sequence reads: CASRGLLRVSNQPQHF. CDR3 nucleotides: TGTGCCAGTAGGGGGCTATTGAGGGTTAGCAATCAGCCCCAGCATTTT.